The 12 T cell receptor beta chains reported below all come from one sample, sequenced in a study of cytomegalovirus exposure and HLA in healthy donors. The PCR ran on 60 Vbeta and 13 Jbeta primers. Sequencing used immunoSEQ multiplex PCR; TCRdb keeps in-frame clones, though not all of them. The repertoire holds 65,000 to 75,000 clones, with roughly 79% as singletons. Material for sequencing was PBMCs. The receptors shown here come from a man in his fifties in good health and CMV-seronegative.

A few counts support this clone. V gene TRBV19 combines with J gene TRBJ1-5; D is perhaps TRBD1 (5 bases). The CDR3 consists of 14 residues. Germline values: CDR1 LNHDA, CDR2 SQIVND (reference sequence). V lost 4 bases to trimming and J lost 7 bases, with 14 bases between them. CDR3 DNA sequence: TGTGCCAGTAGTACAGACAGCTCAGGGCAGCCCCAGCATTTT. This sequence encodes CASSTDSSGQPQHF.

The chain couples TRBV5-4 to TRBJ1-5; no clear D. Looked up from germline, CDR1 is SGHNT and CDR2 is YYREEE (reference sequence). The CDR3 is 13 amino acids. Between the trimmed V and J ends, which lost 4 bases and 7 bases, there was a span of 12 bases. The CDR3 nucleotides are TGTGCCAGCAGCATGGACGGTCTCCAGCCCCAGCATTTT. It is translated as CASSMDGLQPQHF.

The sample holds one count of this clone. The V gene is TRBV27, the J gene TRBJ2-7; 10 positions match TRBD1. The CDR3 length is 13 residues. Trimming took 8 bases from V and 3 from J; bases not matched to a gene: 4. Germline CDR1 is MNHEY and CDR2 is SMNVEV (reference sequence). The CDR3 nucleotides are TGTGCCAGCGTGGGACAGGGGTTCTACGAGCAGTACTTC. This codes for CASVGQGFYEQYF.

As regards this clone: The sample has other DNA sequences that encode this CDR3 too. The J gene is TRBJ2-2, the V gene TRBV7-9, with D perhaps TRBD1 (5 bases). The CDR3 extends over 13 amino acids. Trimming cost V 2 bases and J 4 bases, with 5 bases left between them. Germline assignment: CDR1 SEHNR and CDR2 FQNEAQ (reference sequence). As DNA, the CDR3 is TGTGCCAGCAGCTTACAGGGCACCGGGGAGCTGTTTTTT. Its translation: CASSLQGTGELFF.

The rearrangement links TRBV19 to TRBJ2-7; possible D gene TRBD2, 5 bases. V was pared by 6 bases and J by 2 bases, with 14 bases between. This CDR3 is built from 14 residues. From germline, CDR1 is LNHDA and CDR2 SQIVND (reference sequence). The CDR3 coding sequence is TGTGCCAGTAGAAAACTGGACTTGCCCTACGAGCAGTACTTC. Translation: CASRKLDLPYEQYF.

The V call is TRBV5-1, the J call TRBJ1-1; no definite D call. The germline V gene has CDR1 SGHRS and CDR2 YFSETQ. Deletions cut 0 bases from V and 2 bases from J, with 5 bases between. This CDR3 contains 13 residues. CDR3 in DNA: TGCGCCAGCAGCTTGGAAGCTAACACTGAAGCTTTCTTT. Its translation is CASSLEANTEAFF.

This clone was seen once. V and J are TRBV6-5 and TRBJ1-2; unclear D gene. With 2 bases removed from V and 0 bases from J, the gap between germline ends came to 10 bases. Per the germline V gene, CDR1 is MNHEY and CDR2 is SVGAGI. CDR3 length: 15 residues. DNA of the CDR3: TGTGCCAGCAGTTACCGCCTAAATACTAACTATGGCTACACCTTC. It yields the protein CASSYRLNTNYGYTF.

A single count supports this clone. The chain couples TRBV5-5 to TRBJ1-1; no reliable D call. Germline-derived CDR1 and CDR2 are SGHKS and YYEKEE (reference sequence). V lost 4 bases and J lost 3, with 13 bases in between. CDR3 size: 14 residues. CDR3 DNA: TGTGCCAGCAGCCGACTGATTCATGACACTGAAGCTTTCTTT. It yields the protein CASSRLIHDTEAFF. Drawing the rest from reference TRBV5-5 and TRBJ1-1, the complete variable domain is DAGVTQSPTHLIKTRGQQVTLRCSPISGHKSVSWYQQVLGQGPQFIFQYYEKEERGRGNFPDRFSARQFPNYSSELNVNALLLGDSALYLCASSRLIHDTEAFFGQGTRLTVV.

The V gene is TRBV10-1, the J gene TRBJ2-3; TRBD2 is a possible D gene (5 bases). V lost 2 bases and J lost 3, with 15 bases in between. Germline V gives CDR1 WNHNN, CDR2 SYGVQD (reference sequence). This CDR3 contains 16 residues. CDR3 coding DNA: TGCGCCAGCAGTGAGGCTCGAGGGAGCTTGACAGATACGCAGTATTTT. Translated: CASSEARGSLTDTQYF.

The chain carries TRBV7-6 and TRBJ2-3; possibly TRBD2 for D (6 bases). V was shortened by 1 base and J by 4 bases, with 18 bases between the two germline ends. Germline V gene data show CDR1 as SGHVS and CDR2 as FNYEAQ. There are 17 residues in the CDR3. The chain's CDR3 is CASSLGREPFGADTQYF. Here the CDR3 DNA reads TGTGCCAGCAGCTTAGGGCGGGAACCCTTCGGGGCAGATACGCAGTATTTT.

This chain connects TRBV2 to TRBJ1-1, with 8 nucleotides matching TRBD1. Germline trimming cut 3 bases from V and 10 bases from J; bases unmatched to any gene: 4. The CDR3 contains 12 residues. Germline assignment: CDR1 SNHLY and CDR2 FYNNEI. CDR3 loop: CASSEDRAGAFF. The CDR3 nucleotides read TGTGCCAGCAGTGAGGACAGGGCTGGAGCTTTCTTT.

In this sample, this clone turned up once. V gene TRBV27 combines with J gene TRBJ1-2; possible D gene TRBD1, 5 bases. The germline gives CDR1 MNHEY, CDR2 SMNVEV (reference sequence). The CDR3 extends over 13 amino acids. Trimming removed 4 bases at V and 8 bases at J, with 14 bases between. CDR3 in DNA: TGTGCCAGCAGTTACACGGGGGAGAGGGGCTACACCTTC. This encodes CASSYTGERGYTF.